This TCR beta chain is from a study of technical replicates of blood from a few donors. TCRdb's table, derived via immunoSEQ multiplex PCR, lists solely in-frame clones and lacks some. The sample contains tens of thousands of clones, 95% to 96% of which appear only once. In germline, CDR1 is PRHDT, CDR2 FYEKMQ (reference sequence). This CDR3 comprises 16 residues. J lost 5 bases, V lost 0 bases, and 5 bases had no gene match. The sequencing sample was made of T cells isolated from PBMCs. This receptor was identified in a human donor in good health. The chain joins TRBV13 to TRBJ2-7; 12 nucleotides match TRBD2. The CDR3 loop reads CASSLGLAGGSHEQYF. Here the CDR3 DNA reads TGTGCCAGCAGCTTAGGTCTAGCGGGAGGGAGCCACGAGCAGTACTTC.